This TCR beta chain came from a study of blood T cell repertoires in COVID-19. Across the whole study: COVID-19 samples collected from the United States, Italy and Spain covered acute and convalescent phases.

This clone was seen just once. Participant-given clinical history determined each cohort assignment. Authors' methods: By means of reference gene primer amplification, nucleated cell counts were estimated. Produced via immunoSEQ multiplex PCR; TCRdb's table is partial and in-frame only. D and trimming come from the DNA, and the V and J calls and clone size come from that table. This table has approximately 140,000 clones, about four fifths appearing once. Germline CDR1 reads KGHDR; CDR2 reads SFDVKD. The CDR3 consists of 21 residues. Trimming at V came to 4 bases and at J to 6 bases, leaving 23 bases not matched to a gene.

The clonotype was recovered from a woman in her 50s with acute COVID-19. Specimen: PBMCs or T cells enriched from blood (not recorded which). The chain links TRBV24-1 to TRBJ2-1; TRBD2 agrees at 10 bases. The CDR3 sequence: CATSDHLDFGASGRSRNEQFF. CDR3 coding DNA: TGTGCCACCAGTGACCACCTCGATTTTGGCGCTAGCGGGAGAAGTCGCAATGAGCAGTTCTTC.